The rows below give T cell receptor beta chains drawn from one sample of a study of shared clonotypes between healthy human individuals. Repertoires were generated with immunoSEQ multiplex PCR, while TCRdb's copy carries only in-frame clones and drops some. The sample lists a few million clones, approximately 93% seen once, with 0.35% to 0.45% in the top ten. The sample comprised naive CD4+ T cells from PBMCs. The receptors originated from a young man in good health. Some clones in this sample may be carry-over from other donors' samples. CDR3s include the opening cysteine and the closing phenylalanine or tryptophan. D genes are given only for firm matches. Not all rows give a size; the values are once, few, many and, for expanded clones, a class.

j_call | v_call | d_call | clone_size | cdr3_nt | cdr3_aa
TRBJ2-1 | TRBV18 | - | - | TGTGCCAGCTCCGGGGCTCTTGTCACGTACAATGAGCAGTTCTTC | CASSGALVTYNEQFF
TRBJ1-1 | TRBV10-1 | TRBD1 | - | TGCGCCAGCAGCCTCGGACAGGGGGGCACTGAAGCTTTCTTT | CASSLGQGGTEAFF
TRBJ2-1 | TRBV5-1 | - | once | TGCGCCAGCAGCGTAACAGGTGGAACCTACAATGAGCAGTTCTTC | CASSVTGGTYNEQFF
TRBJ2-1 | TRBV30 | TRBD2 | - | TGTGCCTGGAGTGTGGGACTAGCGGGGGGGAATGAGCAGTTCTTC | CAWSVGLAGGNEQFF
TRBJ2-5 | TRBV2 | - | - | TGTGCCAGCAACCCCCTGGGGCCTTGGGAGACCCAGTACTTC | CASNPLGPWETQYF
TRBJ2-1 | TRBV5-1 | TRBD2 | - | TGCGCCAGCAGCAGAGCCTCGGGACTAGCAGCCTACAATGAGCAGTTCTTC | CASSRASGLAAYNEQFF
TRBJ2-1 | TRBV4-3 | TRBD2 | - | TGCGCCAGCAGCCAAGACTTACCTAGCGGACCGTACAATGAGCAGTTCTTC | CASSQDLPSGPYNEQFF
TRBJ2-5 | TRBV25-1 | - | - | TGTGCCAGCGGGACGTTGGGAGGAGGCGGTGGGGAGACCCAGTACTTC | CASGTLGGGGGETQYF
TRBJ1-6 | TRBV28 | TRBD1 | - | TGTGCCAGCAGTCCGGGACAGGGTAGTTCACCCCTCCACTTT | CASSPGQGSSPLHF
TRBJ1-1 | TRBV28 | - | - | TGTGCCAGCAGTGTACAGGGATCAGCTTTCTTT | CASSVQGSAFF
TRBJ2-1 | TRBV11-2 | TRBD2 | - | TGTGCCAGCAGCTTAGATGGGACTAGCGGGAGGAATGAGCAGTTCTTC | CASSLDGTSGRNEQFF
TRBJ1-4 | TRBV28 | - | - | TGTGCCAGCAGGTTTCTAGGGGGTAATGAAAAACTGTTTTTT | CASRFLGGNEKLFF
TRBJ2-2 | TRBV11-2 | - | - | TGTGCCAGCAGCTTAGACCCCGGGACAACGAACACCGGGGAGCTGTTTTTT | CASSLDPGTTNTGELFF
TRBJ2-7 | TRBV7-9 | - | once | TGTGCCAGCAGCGCCACGGACAGCTACGAGCAGTACTTC | CASSATDSYEQYF
TRBJ2-3 | TRBV2 | - | - | TGTGCCAGCACGGGGGGCAGGGAAAGCACAGATACGCAGTATTTT | CASTGGRESTDTQYF
TRBJ1-2 | TRBV5-8 | - | - | TGTGCCAGCAGCCCCGGGGAGGGGTTCTATGGCTACACCTTC | CASSPGEGFYGYTF
TRBJ1-3 | TRBV15 | - | - | TGTGCCACCAGCCGCCCCGGGACTCAGGTGGGAAACACCATATATTTT | CATSRPGTQVGNTIYF
TRBJ2-7 | TRBV6-4 | - | - | TGTGCCAGCAGTGACTCTTTAACTTTAGGGGAGGGGGAGTACTACGAGCAGTACTTC | CASSDSLTLGEGEYYEQYF
TRBJ2-4 | TRBV9 | - | once | TGTGCCAGCAGCCCATCAATCGGGCTCTATAGCATTCAGTACTTC | CASSPSIGLYSIQYF
TRBJ1-1 | TRBV28 | - | - | TGTGCCAGCAGCGATCGGACCGAGGGCACTGAAGCTTTCTTT | CASSDRTEGTEAFF
TRBJ2-5 | TRBV5-1 | - | - | TGCGCCAGCAGCTTAACGGGCCCGGGGTGGGAGACCCAGTACTTC | CASSLTGPGWETQYF
TRBJ2-3 | TRBV28 | TRBD2 | - | TGTGCCAGCAGGACCGGGACTAGCGGTAGCACAGATACGCAGTATTTT | CASRTGTSGSTDTQYF
TRBJ1-1 | TRBV7-9 | - | - | TGTGCCAGCAGCTTATCCTTCGTGAACACTGAAGCTTTCTTT | CASSLSFVNTEAFF
TRBJ1-2 | TRBV5-1 | TRBD1 | - | TGCGCCAGCAGCCCGGGACAGGGAGGTCAAGGCTATGGCTACACCTTC | CASSPGQGGQGYGYTF
TRBJ1-1 | TRBV10-2 | - | - | TGCGCCAGCACCTCCCCCGGGGCCCGGGACACTGAAGCTTTCTTT | CASTSPGARDTEAFF
TRBJ2-7 | TRBV6-5 | - | - | TGTGCCAGCAGTTACTCGTTTGCTAACACCTACGAGCAGTACTTC | CASSYSFANTYEQYF
TRBJ2-1 | TRBV10-3 | TRBD2 | - | TGTGCCATCCATCCAGCGGGAGGTGAATTAAGCTCCTACAATGAGCAGTTCTTC | CAIHPAGGELSSYNEQFF
TRBJ2-7 | TRBV5-1 | - | - | TGCGCCAGCAGCTTATCCAGCGGAGCCTACGAGCAGTACTTC | CASSLSSGAYEQYF
TRBJ1-4 | TRBV6-5 | - | - | TGTGCCAGCAGTTACTTATCCGGGACGGCGGCAGTAAAACTGTTTTTT | CASSYLSGTAAVKLFF
TRBJ2-7 | TRBV10-3 | TRBD2 | - | TGTGCCATCAGTGAACTAGCGGGTCCCTACGAGCAGTACTTC | CAISELAGPYEQYF
TRBJ2-7 | TRBV5-1 | TRBD1 | - | TGCGCCAGCAGCGTGGGACAGGCCCCCTACGAGCAGTACTTC | CASSVGQAPYEQYF
TRBJ1-3 | TRBV5-1 | - | - | TGCGCCAGCAGCCCTGGGGAGTCTGGAAACACCATATATTTT | CASSPGESGNTIYF
TRBJ1-3 | TRBV6-5 | - | - | TGTGCCAGCAGTCCATACCGACCTGGAAACACCATATATTTT | CASSPYRPGNTIYF
TRBJ2-5 | TRBV28 | TRBD1 | - | TGTGCCAGCAGCCGGGACAGGGGGAGAGAGACCCAGTACTTC | CASSRDRGRETQYF
TRBJ1-5 | TRBV27 | - | - | TGTGCCAGCAGTTTGGGTGGCGGGAGTAGGATGGATCAGCCCCAGCATTTT | CASSLGGGSRMDQPQHF
TRBJ1-1 | TRBV4-3 | - | - | TGCGCCAGCAGCCAAGGGGATACCGGCACTGAAGCTTTCTTT | CASSQGDTGTEAFF
TRBJ1-1 | TRBV7-8 | - | - | TGTGCCAGCAGCTTAGTGAATCGCGGGGCCAGGGAAAAGAACACTGAAGCTTTCTTT | CASSLVNRGAREKNTEAFF
TRBJ2-1 | TRBV9 | TRBD2 | - | TGTGCCAGTGGGGGGACTAGCGGAGCTGAAAGCTACAATGAGCAGTTCTTC | CASGGTSGAESYNEQFF
TRBJ2-2 | TRBV7-3 | - | once | TGTGCCAGCAGCTTAATGGGCTTTAACACCGGGGAGCTGTTTTTT | CASSLMGFNTGELFF
TRBJ2-6 | TRBV5-1 | TRBD1 | - | TGCGCCAGCAGCGAGACAGGGGGCGCAACTGGGGCCAACGTCCTGACTTTC | CASSETGGATGANVLTF
TRBJ1-4 | TRBV2 | TRBD1 | - | TGTGCCAGCAGTGAAAACAGGGGGGATGAAAAACTGTTTTTT | CASSENRGDEKLFF
TRBJ2-5 | TRBV5-4 | TRBD2 | - | TGTGCCAGCAGCTTCGGACTAGCGGGGCAAGAGACCCAGTACTTC | CASSFGLAGQETQYF
TRBJ1-2 | TRBV6-1 | - | - | TGTGCCAGCAGTGAAAACGGATACTATGGCTACACCTTC | CASSENGYYGYTF
TRBJ2-7 | TRBV7-9 | - | - | TGTGCCAGCACCACTCCCCAGGACGACTCATCGCAGTACTTC | CASTTPQDDSSQYF
TRBJ2-3 | TRBV5-4 | TRBD1 | - | TGTGCCAGCAGCAGGGACAGTACAGATACGCAGTATTTT | CASSRDSTDTQYF
TRBJ2-4 | TRBV18 | TRBD2 | - | TGTGCCAGCTCACCACGGGGGGACTATAAAAACATTCAGTACTTC | CASSPRGDYKNIQYF
TRBJ1-3 | TRBV18 | - | - | TGTGCCAGCTCACGCCTTCCGGGGCAGTACTCTGGAAACACCATATATTTT | CASSRLPGQYSGNTIYF
TRBJ1-2 | TRBV2 | - | once | TGTGCCAGCAGTGAAAATCGGGGGAGAAGCTATGGCTACACCTTC | CASSENRGRSYGYTF
TRBJ2-1 | TRBV4-1 | - | - | TGCGCCAGCAGCCGACCAACCGGGGAGGTCCGCAATGAGCAGTTCTTC | CASSRPTGEVRNEQFF
TRBJ2-7 | TRBV15 | TRBD2 | - | TGTGCCACCAGAAAACTAGCGGGAGGGCCCCCCTACGAGCAGTACTTC | CATRKLAGGPPYEQYF
TRBJ2-7 | TRBV27 | - | - | TGTGCCAGCAGTTCCCTTTCTCGACGGATCTACGAGCAGTACTTC | CASSSLSRRIYEQYF
TRBJ1-2 | TRBV20-1 | - | - | TGCAGTGCTAGACCGACAGAGGGCTACACCTTC | CSARPTEGYTF
TRBJ2-1 | TRBV5-1 | - | - | TGCGCCAGCAGCTTGGAGGCGGGATCGAGCTACAATGAGCAGTTCTTC | CASSLEAGSSYNEQFF
TRBJ2-7 | TRBV5-4 | - | - | TGTGCCAGCAGCTTGGATCTGGGGGGGCGCGAGCAGTACTTC | CASSLDLGGREQYF
TRBJ2-5 | TRBV18 | - | once | TGTGCCAGCTCACCCCCAGGACAAGAGACCCAGTACTTC | CASSPPGQETQYF
TRBJ2-5 | TRBV7-8 | TRBD2 | - | TGTGCCAGCAGCCGGGGACTAGGCCAAGAGACCCAGTACTTC | CASSRGLGQETQYF
TRBJ2-1 | TRBV6-6 | - | - | TGTGCCAGCAGTTACGGTACTAGCCCCAATGAGCAGTTCTTC | CASSYGTSPNEQFF
TRBJ1-1 | TRBV5-6 | - | - | TGTGCCAGCAGCTTGGTTCGGGAAACTGAAGCTTTCTTT | CASSLVRETEAFF
TRBJ1-1 | TRBV9 | - | few | TGTGCCAGCAGCGTAGAGATGAACACTGAAGCTTTCTTT | CASSVEMNTEAFF